These 17 T cell receptor beta chains share one sample of origin, sequenced in a study of OX40 agonist ivuxolimab in advanced cancers. TCRdb's table, derived via immunoSEQ multiplex PCR, lists solely in-frame clones and lacks some. The table lists about 99,000 clones, over 75% of them singletons. The sequenced sample was CD4+ or CD8+ T cells sorted from blood, obtained in a trial of the OX40 agonist ivuxolimab. These receptors all stem from an adult with an advanced solid tumor such as melanoma, head and neck, liver or kidney cancer.

The V call is TRBV7-2, the J call TRBJ2-7, with TRBD2 as a possible D gene (5 bases). Looked up from germline, CDR1 is SGHTA and CDR2 is FQGNSA. This CDR3 contains 12 residues. V was shortened by 3 bases and J by 4 bases, with 7 bases between the two germline ends. The CDR3 nucleotides are TGTGCCAGCAGCTTGACTAAGTACGAGCAGTACTTC. Protein: CASSLTKYEQYF.

The genes are TRBV27 and TRBJ1-5; 8 nucleotides match TRBD1. This CDR3 has 16 residues. After removal of 3 bases from V and 5 bases from J, the junction contained 9 bases not matched to a gene. Per germline, CDR1 MNHEY and CDR2 SMNVEV (reference sequence). This CDR3 reads CASSLTGAQPYQPQHF. CDR3 DNA: TGTGCCAGCAGTTTGACAGGGGCTCAACCATATCAGCCCCAGCATTTT.

The chain links TRBV11-3 to TRBJ1-5; the D is unclear. The CDR3 totals 15 residues. Deletions cut 2 bases from V and 5 bases from J, with 13 bases between. Germline V gene data show CDR1 as SGHNT and CDR2 as YENEEA. CDR3 nucleotide sequence: TGTGCCAGCAGCTTAAGGTCGGGCGGAGATCAGCCCCAGCATTTT. Translated: CASSLRSGGDQPQHF.

The chain uses TRBV7-9 and TRBJ2-5; TRBD2 matches at 7 bases. The CDR3 spans 15 residues. V shed 5 bases, J shed 4 bases, and the junction held 10 bases outside the gene matches. Germline-derived CDR1 and CDR2 are SEHNR and FQNEAQ (reference sequence). CDR3 protein: CASSLGAGAGETQYF. CDR3 nucleotide sequence: TGTGCCAGCAGCCTAGGGGCGGGAGCTGGAGAGACCCAGTACTTC. Using reference TRBV7-9 and TRBJ2-5 for the parts outside the CDR3, the full variable domain is DTGVSQNPRHKITKRGQNVTFRCDPISEHNRLYWYRQTLGQGPEFLTYFQNEAQLEKSRLLSDRFSAERPKGSFSTLEIQRTEQGDSAMYLCASSLGAGAGETQYFGPGTRLLVL.

The chain employs TRBV9 and TRBJ2-7; D ambiguous. Germline V gene lookup returns CDR1 SGDLS and CDR2 YYNGEE. With 0 bases removed from V and 0 bases from J, the gap between germline ends came to 7 bases. CDR3 length: 14 residues. The CDR3 reads CASSVEDVSYEQYF. The CDR3, as DNA: TGTGCCAGCAGCGTAGAGGACGTCTCCTACGAGCAGTACTTC.

V usage is TRBV19 and J usage is TRBJ1-1, with D uncertain. Germline CDR1 is LNHDA and CDR2 is SQIVND (reference sequence). CDR3 length: 15 residues. The V gene lost 5 bases and the J gene lost 6 bases, with 19 bases spanning the gap. This chain's CDR3 is CASSPLPGGSSEAFF. CDR3 bases: TGTGCCAGTAGTCCACTTCCGGGCGGTAGCTCTGAAGCTTTCTTT.

This clone was picked up a small number of times. In DNA, the CDR3 is TGTGCCAGCAGCTTAGCATCGACTAGCGGGATGAGACTAATGAACACCGGGGAGCTGTTTTTT. This sequence encodes CASSLASTSGMRLMNTGELFF. The chain is built from TRBV7-2 and TRBJ2-2, with 11 bases identical to TRBD2. Germline CDR1 SGHTA, CDR2 FQGNSA. The CDR3 covers 21 residues. V dropped 0 bases and J dropped 1; count of bases not matched to a gene: 13.

The genes are TRBV7-2 and TRBJ2-5; TRBD1 might be the D (6 bases). V was trimmed by 5 bases and J by 1 base, leaving 11 bases between them. The length of the CDR3 is 14 residues. CDR1 is SGHTA, CDR2 FQGNSA, per germline. This CDR3 reads CASSVNRAQETQYF. CDR3 coding DNA: TGTGCCAGCAGCGTTAACAGGGCCCAAGAGACCCAGTACTTC.

The CDR3 DNA follows: TGTGCCAGCAGCCCTCATAGGACTGGCTACACCTTC. This sequence encodes CASSPHRTGYTF. The chain joins TRBV6-6 to TRBJ1-2; no clear D. This CDR3 region has 12 residues. Germline CDR1 and CDR2: MNHNY and SVGAGI (reference sequence). V shed 6 bases and J shed 7 bases, with 12 bases lying between them.

The chain is built from TRBV28 and TRBJ1-5; possible D gene TRBD1, 5 bases. CDR1 is MDHEN, CDR2 SYDVKM, per germline. CDR3 length: 14 amino acids. V shed 10 bases and J shed 6 bases, with 19 bases lying between them. The CDR3 loop is CATTGDPRGQPQHF. In DNA, the CDR3 is TGTGCCACTACGGGGGATCCGCGCGGTCAGCCCCAGCATTTT.

The chain is built from TRBV11-2 and TRBJ2-3, with 10 positions matching TRBD2. Germline V lookup: CDR1 SGHAT, CDR2 FQNNGV. V lost 4 bases, J lost 6 bases, and 13 bases stayed unmatched. This CDR3 has 17 residues. CDR3 residues: CASSSDRSGRARDTQYF. CDR3 bases: TGTGCCAGCAGCTCCGATAGGAGCGGGAGGGCCCGGGATACGCAGTATTTT.

The CDR3 here is CASRPPGRGKQYF. The CDR3 nucleotides are TGTGCCAGCAGGCCCCCCGGCAGGGGGAAGCAGTACTTC. The chain carries TRBV6-5 and TRBJ2-7, with 7 nucleotides matching TRBD1. The CDR3 spans 13 residues. The junction had 10 bases not matched to a gene; V was cut back by 6 bases and J by 8 bases. CDR1 is MNHEY, CDR2 SVGAGI, per germline.

This clone was seen once. The J gene is TRBJ2-7, the V gene TRBV6-5, with a possible D match to TRBD2 (6 bases). Trimming left V 2 bases short and J 3 bases short, with 14 bases between. Germline V gives CDR1 MNHEY, CDR2 SVGAGI. The CDR3 extends over 15 amino acids. This CDR3 is CASSYVGGSYYEQYF. Written as DNA, the CDR3 is TGTGCCAGCAGTTACGTTGGGGGGAGTTACTACGAGCAGTACTTC.

This chain uses TRBV28 with TRBJ1-2, with D uncertain. This CDR3 is built from 15 residues. Per germline, CDR1 MDHEN and CDR2 SYDVKM. V was trimmed by 1 base and J by 3 bases, leaving 12 bases between them. The CDR3 region has the DNA TGTGCCAGCAGTTTATATGGTCGCTTTCACTATGGCTACACCTTC. Translating gives CASSLYGRFHYGYTF.

This clone was found a few times. The chain is built from TRBV6-6 and TRBJ1-1; D unclear. The V end was cut by 2 bases, the J end by 4 bases, with 8 bases between. This CDR3 is built from 13 residues. CDR1 and CDR2 from the germline V gene are MNHNY and SVGAGI (reference sequence). The chain's CDR3 is CASSYPEATEAFF. CDR3 coding DNA: TGTGCCAGCAGTTACCCCGAGGCCACTGAAGCTTTCTTT.

The chain recombines TRBV6-1 with TRBJ1-3; TRBD1 matches 7 bases. The germline V gene encodes CDR1 MNHNS and CDR2 SASEGT. V trimming: 8 bases; J trimming: 0 bases; junction bases outside the gene matches: 4. This CDR3 is built from 14 residues. This CDR3 is CASQGTVSGNTIYF. The CDR3 DNA reads as TGTGCCAGCCAGGGGACAGTCTCTGGAAACACCATATATTTT.

The chain recombines TRBV5-5 with TRBJ2-5; 10 bases map to TRBD1. Per germline, CDR1 SGHKS and CDR2 YYEKEE (reference sequence). The CDR3 length is 15 residues. With V trimmed by 3 bases and J by 2 bases, 4 bases remained unmatched. The CDR3 DNA follows: TGTGCCAGCAGCTGGGGACAGGGGAGGCAAGAGACCCAGTACTTC. It specifies CASSWGQGRQETQYF.